This T cell receptor beta chain was observed in a study of T cells after yellow fever vaccination. Background on the study: SMART-Seq v4 Ultra Low Input prepared libraries from low-cell fractions. Whole-study results and caveats: There was a small share of clonotypes that showed up in both the CD4 and CD8 compartments. Reappearance after the booster was seen for most primary-vaccination clones, at 95% to 96% CD4 and 85% to 90% CD8.

There are many counts of this clonotype. The antigen is undetermined. The germline V gene encodes CDR1 MNHEY and CDR2 SVGAGI. The CDR3 has 16 amino acids. V gave up 5 bases and J gave up 1 base, with 17 bases separating them. The TCR cDNA carried a universal primer site and UMIs from 5'RACE template switching. MiXCR was run by TCRdb on the 5' RACE reads, yielding one entry per CDR3 protein. The sample includes under 100,000 distinct CDR3 sequences, around 5.8% of them seen just once. This receptor was identified in a young man who received the YFV17D yellow fever vaccine. The chain links TRBV6-5 to TRBJ2-5; perhaps TRBD2 as D (7 bases). Sequencing used CD8+ T cells sorted from PBMCs, obtained 10 days after the yellow fever booster vaccination. The CDR3 DNA follows: TGTGCCAGCAGTCTCCGTACGGCGGGGGCCCAAGAGACCCAGTACTTC. Protein sequence: CASSLRTAGAQETQYF.